This T cell receptor beta chain was retrieved from a study of blood T cell repertoires in COVID-19 (dated by TCRdb to 2018 to 2020). In terms of the full investigation: Collaborator samples came from the United States, Italy and Spain and covered acute and convalescent phases of COVID-19. A de-identified subject ID, COVID-19 status, age in years and sex were almost always included in the sample metadata. The prospective study material was composed of cDNA or gDNA derived from T cells, B-cell-depleted T cells, or PBMCs. Subjects who had been exposed to COVID-19, were actively infected with it, or had recovered from it provided the deeply sampled blood TCRbeta repertoires that made up the dataset. The repertoires were released in a freely available public database meant as a resource for research on the immune response to SARS-CoV-2. The samples were drawn from two sources: the first 160 participants of the ongoing ImmuneRACE study, and fewer than 1,500 subjects contributed by 6 global collaborators. HLA class I and class II types, where available, came from metadata supplied by the sample provider rather than from assay-based typing.

The immunoSEQ Assay, a bias-controlled multiplex PCR, was used to amplify TCRbeta CDR3 regions from genomic DNA. Per the source publication's procedure: The number of nucleated cells in each sample was estimated by amplification of reference gene primers within the assay. To quantify the absolute abundance of each unique TCRbeta CDR3 rearrangement, sequence reads were collapsed and filtered. For each sample, productive Simpson clonality was calculated as the square root of Simpson's diversity index over productive rearrangements. Here the immuneACCESS table is served through TCRdb, limited to in-frame sequences with V and J called. Missing clones are a known gap in these copies; in checked studies unresolved V genes cover under half, and the rest lacks a known reason. The DNA gave D and trimming, while V, J and clone size come from that table. The sample records approximately 100,000 clones, 80% to 90% of which are singletons. About 9.4% of the sample rests with the top ten.

The collaborating institutions used their own protocols to collect whole blood in K2EDTA tubes. For TCRbeta analysis, collaborators shipped samples as frozen whole blood, isolated PBMCs, or DNA extracted from either of those sample types. Trimming at the junction amounts to 1 base on V and 1 base on J, and the germline ends lie 8 bases apart. From a lookup of the germline V gene, CDR1 and CDR2 are SGHVS and FNYEAQ. The CDR3 contains 15 residues, cysteine and phenylalanine counted. The entry retains the CDR3 DNA only, 45 bases that are in frame from base 1. Broad study findings and their caveats: The quantity of clinical and demographic metadata differed by source and by participant and was supplied without curation.

Concerning this clone itself: No antigen is known for it. No base qualities exist here, and no much larger clone lies one base off it.

The sequence was collected from a human donor in a cohort sampled during active COVID-19. Recombination connected TRBV7-6 to TRBJ1-5, with TRBD1 perhaps the D gene, on 5 matching bases. The sequencing input was peripheral blood. The DNA reads as follows: TGTGCCAGCAGCTTAGGCGGGGGAAGCAATCAGCCCCAGCATTTT. Its translation reads: CASSLGGGSNQPQHF.